Detailed here is one T cell receptor beta chain. Here immunoSEQ multiplex PCR was the method, and the copy in TCRdb shows in-frame clones only, minus some. The data contain 85,000 to 120,000 clones, around 90% of them singletons. The sample originates from a study of T cell changes during pregnancy in multiple sclerosis. V was pared by 3 bases and J by 4 bases, with 2 bases of the junction left unmatched. The CDR3 runs to 15 residues. From germline, CDR1 is SGHRS and CDR2 YFSETQ. The J gene is TRBJ1-4, the V gene TRBV5-1; TRBD1 aligns across 11 bases. This sequence originates from a female donor with multiple sclerosis, enrolled in a pregnancy study. Sequenced here: peripheral blood, sampled after pregnancy. The CDR3 loop is CASSWGTGGNEKLFF. The DNA of the CDR3 is TGCGCCAGCAGCTGGGGGACAGGGGGTAATGAAAAACTGTTTTTT.